This is a list of T cell receptor beta chains from one sample in a study of blood T cell repertoires in COVID-19. Some clones are missing from TCRdb's copy, which holds only in-frame ones; the method was immunoSEQ multiplex PCR. The profile shows 150,000 to 200,000 clones, around nine tenths of them singletons. What was sequenced was peripheral blood. The receptors were gathered from a man in his sixties or seventies with acute or convalescent COVID-19. The CDR3 runs from the conserved cysteine through the conserved F or W. A D gene is named only where the DNA matches it firmly. For some rows the clone size is stated as once, few or many, or as a class when expanded; others skip it.

V: TRBV10-3
size: few
D: -
J: TRBJ2-3
length: 12
CDR3: CAIKAGSDTQYF
DNA: TGTGCCATCAAGGCAGGGTCAGATACGCAGTATTTT

V: TRBV5-1
size: few
D: TRBD1
J: TRBJ1-4
length: 16
CDR3: CASSLDRVGTNEKLFF
DNA: TGCGCCAGCAGCCTTGACAGGGTTGGAACTAATGAAAAACTGTTTTTT

V: TRBV3-1/TRBV3-2
size: -
D: TRBD2
J: TRBJ2-5
length: 14
CDR3: CASSPLTSSETQYF
DNA: TGTGCCAGCAGCCCGTTGACTAGCAGCGAGACCCAGTACTTC

V: TRBV2
size: -
D: -
J: TRBJ2-7
length: 12
CDR3: CASKPRAYEQYF
DNA: TGTGCCAGCAAGCCCAGGGCCTACGAGCAGTACTTC

V: TRBV30
size: -
D: TRBD2
J: TRBJ2-3
length: 14
CDR3: CAWSTLAIGDTQYF
DNA: TGTGCCTGGAGTACACTAGCGATCGGGGATACGCAGTATTTT

V: TRBV7-9
size: -
D: TRBD1
J: TRBJ1-6
length: 15
CDR3: CASSLRTGGGSPLHF
DNA: TGTGCCAGCAGCCTCCGGACAGGGGGCGGATCACCCCTCCACTTT

V: TRBV6-5
size: -
D: TRBD1
J: TRBJ1-5
length: 13
CDR3: CAGKTGSDQPQHF
DNA: TGTGCCGGGAAGACAGGGTCGGATCAGCCCCAGCATTTT

V: TRBV7-6
size: -
D: TRBD1
J: TRBJ1-4
length: 15
CDR3: CASTRQGLTNEKLFF
DNA: TGTGCCAGCACACGACAGGGGTTAACTAATGAAAAACTGTTTTTT

V: TRBV28
size: -
D: TRBD2
J: TRBJ2-7
length: 14
CDR3: CASNWLAGGYEQYF
DNA: TGTGCCAGCAACTGGCTAGCGGGGGGGTACGAGCAGTACTTC

V: TRBV30
size: many
D: TRBD1
J: TRBJ2-7
length: 13
CDR3: CAWSRTGVYEQYF
DNA: TGTGCCTGGAGCCGAACAGGGGTCTACGAGCAGTACTTC

V: TRBV24-1
size: -
D: TRBD2
J: TRBJ2-1
length: 18
CDR3: CATSDSGTSGSSLNEQFF
DNA: TGTGCCACCAGTGATTCCGGGACTAGCGGGAGTTCTCTGAATGAGCAGTTCTTC

V: TRBV10-3
size: -
D: -
J: TRBJ1-5
length: 12
CDR3: CAISERGLESLF
DNA: TGTGCCATCAGTGAAAGAGGGCTAGAGTCTCTTTTT

V: TRBV28
size: -
D: -
J: TRBJ2-6
length: 14
CDR3: CASSLSSGANVLTF
DNA: TGTGCCAGCAGTTTGAGCTCTGGGGCCAACGTCCTGACTTTC

V: TRBV30
size: -
D: -
J: TRBJ2-1
length: 14
CDR3: CAWSVSGGSNEQFF
DNA: TGTGCCTGGAGTGTATCCGGAGGCTCCAATGAGCAGTTCTTC

V: TRBV6-5
size: -
D: -
J: TRBJ2-7
length: 13
CDR3: CASNHQGFYEQYF
DNA: TGTGCCAGCAATCACCAGGGGTTCTACGAGCAGTACTTC

V: TRBV19
size: -
D: -
J: TRBJ2-7
length: 13
CDR3: CASKDGNLREQYF
DNA: TGTGCCAGTAAGGACGGGAACCTACGAGAGCAGTACTTC